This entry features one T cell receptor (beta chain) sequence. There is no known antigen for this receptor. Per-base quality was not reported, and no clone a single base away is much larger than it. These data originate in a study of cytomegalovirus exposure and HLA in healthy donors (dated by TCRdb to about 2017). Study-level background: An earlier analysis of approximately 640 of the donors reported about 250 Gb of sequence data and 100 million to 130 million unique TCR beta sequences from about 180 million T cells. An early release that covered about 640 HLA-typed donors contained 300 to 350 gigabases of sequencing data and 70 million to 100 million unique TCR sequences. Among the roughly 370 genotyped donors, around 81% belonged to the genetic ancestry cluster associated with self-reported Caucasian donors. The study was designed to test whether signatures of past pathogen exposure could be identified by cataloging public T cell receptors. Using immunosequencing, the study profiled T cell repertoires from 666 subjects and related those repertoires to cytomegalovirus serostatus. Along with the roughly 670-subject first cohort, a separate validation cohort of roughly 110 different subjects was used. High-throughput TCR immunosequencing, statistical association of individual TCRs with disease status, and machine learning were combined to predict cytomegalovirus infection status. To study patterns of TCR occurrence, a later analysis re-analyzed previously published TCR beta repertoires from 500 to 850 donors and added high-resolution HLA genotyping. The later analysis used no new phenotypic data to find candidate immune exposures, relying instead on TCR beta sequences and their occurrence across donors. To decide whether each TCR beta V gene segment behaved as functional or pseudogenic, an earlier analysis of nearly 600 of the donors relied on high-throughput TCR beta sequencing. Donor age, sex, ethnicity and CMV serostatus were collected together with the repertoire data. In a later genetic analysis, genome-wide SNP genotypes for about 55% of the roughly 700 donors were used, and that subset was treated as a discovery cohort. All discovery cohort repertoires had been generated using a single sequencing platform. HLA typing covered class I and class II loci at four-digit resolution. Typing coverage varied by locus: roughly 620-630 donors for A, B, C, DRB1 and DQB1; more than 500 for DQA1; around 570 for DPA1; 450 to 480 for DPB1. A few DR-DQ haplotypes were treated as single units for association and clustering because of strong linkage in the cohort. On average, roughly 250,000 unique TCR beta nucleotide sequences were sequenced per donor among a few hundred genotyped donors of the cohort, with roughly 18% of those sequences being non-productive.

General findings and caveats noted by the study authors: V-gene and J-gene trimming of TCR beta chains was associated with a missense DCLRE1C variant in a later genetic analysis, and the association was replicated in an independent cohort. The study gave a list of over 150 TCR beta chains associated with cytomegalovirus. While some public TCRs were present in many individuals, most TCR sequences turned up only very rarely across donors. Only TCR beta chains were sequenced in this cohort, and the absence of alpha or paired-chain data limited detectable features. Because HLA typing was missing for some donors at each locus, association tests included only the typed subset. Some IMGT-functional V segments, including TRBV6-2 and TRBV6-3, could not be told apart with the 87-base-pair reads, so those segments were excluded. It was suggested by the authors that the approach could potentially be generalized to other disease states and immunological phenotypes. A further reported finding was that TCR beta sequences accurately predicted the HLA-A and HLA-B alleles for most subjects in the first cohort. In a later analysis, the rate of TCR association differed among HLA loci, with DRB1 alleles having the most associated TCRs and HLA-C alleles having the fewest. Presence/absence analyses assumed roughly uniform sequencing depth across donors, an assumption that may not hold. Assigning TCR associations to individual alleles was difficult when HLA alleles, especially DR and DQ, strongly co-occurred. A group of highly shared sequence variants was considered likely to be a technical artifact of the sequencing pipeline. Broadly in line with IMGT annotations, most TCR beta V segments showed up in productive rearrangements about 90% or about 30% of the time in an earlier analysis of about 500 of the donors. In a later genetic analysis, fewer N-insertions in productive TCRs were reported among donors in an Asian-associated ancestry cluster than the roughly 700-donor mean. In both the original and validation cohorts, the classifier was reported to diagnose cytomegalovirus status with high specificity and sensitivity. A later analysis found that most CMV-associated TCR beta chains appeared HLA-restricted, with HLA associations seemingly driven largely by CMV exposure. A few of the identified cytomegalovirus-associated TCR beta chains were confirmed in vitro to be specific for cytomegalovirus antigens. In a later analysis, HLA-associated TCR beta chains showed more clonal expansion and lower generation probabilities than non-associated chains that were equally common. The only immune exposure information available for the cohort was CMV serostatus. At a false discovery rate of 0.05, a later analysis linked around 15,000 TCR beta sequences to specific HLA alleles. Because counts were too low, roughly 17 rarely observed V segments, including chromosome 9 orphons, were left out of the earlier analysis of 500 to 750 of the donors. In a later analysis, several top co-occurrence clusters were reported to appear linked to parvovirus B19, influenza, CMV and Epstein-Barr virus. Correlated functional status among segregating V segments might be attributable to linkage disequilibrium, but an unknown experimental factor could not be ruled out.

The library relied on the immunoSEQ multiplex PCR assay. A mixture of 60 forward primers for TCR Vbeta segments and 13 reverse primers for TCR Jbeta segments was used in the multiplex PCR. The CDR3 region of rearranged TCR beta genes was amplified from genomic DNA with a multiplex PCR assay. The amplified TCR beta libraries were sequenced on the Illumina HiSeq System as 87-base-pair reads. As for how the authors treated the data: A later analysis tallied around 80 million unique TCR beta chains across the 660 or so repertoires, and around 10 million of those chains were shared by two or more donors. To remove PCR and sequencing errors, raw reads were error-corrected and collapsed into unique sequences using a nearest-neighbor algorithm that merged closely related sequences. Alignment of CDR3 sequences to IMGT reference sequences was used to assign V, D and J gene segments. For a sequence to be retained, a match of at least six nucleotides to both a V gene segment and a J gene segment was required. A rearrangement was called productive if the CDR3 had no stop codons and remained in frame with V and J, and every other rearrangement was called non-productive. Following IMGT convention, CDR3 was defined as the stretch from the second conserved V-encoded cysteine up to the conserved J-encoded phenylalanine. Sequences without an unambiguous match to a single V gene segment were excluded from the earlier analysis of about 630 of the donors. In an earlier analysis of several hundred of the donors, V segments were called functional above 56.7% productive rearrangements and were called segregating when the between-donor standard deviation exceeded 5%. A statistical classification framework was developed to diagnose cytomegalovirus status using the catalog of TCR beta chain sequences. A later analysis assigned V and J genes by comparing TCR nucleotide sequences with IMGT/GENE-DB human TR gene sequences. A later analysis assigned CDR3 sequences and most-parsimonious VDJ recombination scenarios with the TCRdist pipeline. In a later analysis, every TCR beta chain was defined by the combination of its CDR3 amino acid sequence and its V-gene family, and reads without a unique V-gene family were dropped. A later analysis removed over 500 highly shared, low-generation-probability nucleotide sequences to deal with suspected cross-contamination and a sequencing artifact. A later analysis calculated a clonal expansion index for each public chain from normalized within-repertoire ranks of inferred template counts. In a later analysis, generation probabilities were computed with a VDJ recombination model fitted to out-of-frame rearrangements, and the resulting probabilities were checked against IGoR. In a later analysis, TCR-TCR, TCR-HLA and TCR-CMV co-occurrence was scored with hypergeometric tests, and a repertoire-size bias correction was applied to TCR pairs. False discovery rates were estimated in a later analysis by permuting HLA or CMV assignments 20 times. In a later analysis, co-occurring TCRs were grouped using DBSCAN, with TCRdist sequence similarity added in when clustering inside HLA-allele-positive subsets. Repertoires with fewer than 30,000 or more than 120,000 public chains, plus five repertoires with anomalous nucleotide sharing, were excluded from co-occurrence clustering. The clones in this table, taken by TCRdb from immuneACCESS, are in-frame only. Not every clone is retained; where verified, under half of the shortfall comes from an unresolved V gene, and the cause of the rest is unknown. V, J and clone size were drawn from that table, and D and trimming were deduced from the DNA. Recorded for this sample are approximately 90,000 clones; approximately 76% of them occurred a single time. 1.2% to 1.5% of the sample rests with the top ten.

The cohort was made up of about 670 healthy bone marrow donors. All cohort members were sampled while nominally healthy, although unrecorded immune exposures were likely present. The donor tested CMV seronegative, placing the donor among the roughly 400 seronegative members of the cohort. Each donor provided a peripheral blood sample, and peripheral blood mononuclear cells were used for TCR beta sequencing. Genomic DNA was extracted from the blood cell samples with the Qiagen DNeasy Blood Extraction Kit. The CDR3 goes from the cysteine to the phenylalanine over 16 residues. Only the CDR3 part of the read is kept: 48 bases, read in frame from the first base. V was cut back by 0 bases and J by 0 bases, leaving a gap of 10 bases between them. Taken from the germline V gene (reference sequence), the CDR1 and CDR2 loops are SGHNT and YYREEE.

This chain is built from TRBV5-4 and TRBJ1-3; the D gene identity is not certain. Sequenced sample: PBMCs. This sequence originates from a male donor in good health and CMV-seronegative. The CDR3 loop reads CASSLDREASGNTIYF. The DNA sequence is TGTGCCAGCAGCTTGGACCGGGAGGCCTCTGGAAACACCATATATTTT. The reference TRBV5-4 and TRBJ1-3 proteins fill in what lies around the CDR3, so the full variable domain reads ETGVTQSPTHLIKTRGQQVTLRCSSQSGHNTVSWYQQALGQGPQFIFQYYREEENGRGNFPPRFSGLQFPNYSSELNVNALELDDSALYLCASSLDREASGNTIYFGEGSWLTVV.